Listed below are T cell receptor beta chains from one sample, sequenced in a study of T cells after yellow fever vaccination. TCRdb re-derived calls from the 5' RACE reads in MiXCR, one entry per CDR3 protein. Among over 250,000 distinct CDR3 sequences listed, about 5.2% were seen once. Source: CD4+ T cells sorted from PBMCs, taken on the day of the yellow fever booster vaccination. All receptors come from a man aged 18 to 30 who received the YFV17D yellow fever vaccine. Each CDR3 is given with its conserved first and last residue. Each record gives: clone size, J gene, D gene, V gene, CDR3 DNA, CDR3 protein. D genes are given only for firm matches. Clone size is not always given. Where it is, it says once, few, many or a class for expanded clones.

abundance: many
j_gene: TRBJ2-2
d_gene: TRBD1
v_gene: TRBV7-3
CDR3nt: TGTGCCAGCAGCTTCCACAGGGGGAACACCGGGGAGCTGTTTTTT
CDR3aa: CASSFHRGNTGELFF

abundance: many
j_gene: TRBJ2-3
d_gene: .
v_gene: TRBV10-3
CDR3nt: TGTGCCATCAGTGAGTCGGCGGAACGCACAGATACGCAGTATTTT
CDR3aa: CAISESAERTDTQYF

abundance: .
j_gene: TRBJ2-7
d_gene: TRBD2
v_gene: TRBV7-2
CDR3nt: TGTGCCAGCCGGACTAGCGGGGGGGTAGGCGAGCAGTACTTC
CDR3aa: CASRTSGGVGEQYF

abundance: few
j_gene: TRBJ2-7
d_gene: TRBD1
v_gene: TRBV27
CDR3nt: TGTGCCAGCAGTTTTCCGAGGGGGCCAGCCGAGCAGTACTTC
CDR3aa: CASSFPRGPAEQYF

abundance: many
j_gene: TRBJ2-2
d_gene: .
v_gene: TRBV6-5
CDR3nt: TGTGCCAGCAGAAGCCAGGTGCACACCGGGGAGCTGTTTTTT
CDR3aa: CASRSQVHTGELFF

abundance: .
j_gene: TRBJ2-1
d_gene: TRBD2
v_gene: TRBV10-3
CDR3nt: TGTGCCATCAGCCGGGATAGCGGGGGGGCTATAAACAATGAGCAGTTCTTC
CDR3aa: CAISRDSGGAINNEQFF

abundance: few
j_gene: TRBJ1-2
d_gene: .
v_gene: TRBV29-1
CDR3nt: TGCAGCGGGGGGAGGACTCCCTATGGCTACACCTTC
CDR3aa: CSGGRTPYGYTF

abundance: .
j_gene: TRBJ2-7
d_gene: .
v_gene: TRBV30
CDR3nt: TGTGCCTGGAGTGTCAACTACGAGCAGTACTTC
CDR3aa: CAWSVNYEQYF

abundance: .
j_gene: TRBJ2-5
d_gene: TRBD1
v_gene: TRBV5-4
CDR3nt: TGTGCCAGCAGCTTACCGACAGGGGCAAAAGAGACCCAGTACTTC
CDR3aa: CASSLPTGAKETQYF

abundance: .
j_gene: TRBJ2-3
d_gene: .
v_gene: TRBV9
CDR3nt: TGTGCCAGCAGCGAGTGGTCTGGAGCAGATACGCAGTATTTT
CDR3aa: CASSEWSGADTQYF

abundance: many
j_gene: TRBJ1-2
d_gene: .
v_gene: TRBV4-1
CDR3nt: TGCGCCAGCAGCCAAGTCCCTCTCCTCAGGGGCCACGCCGGTGGCTACACCTTC
CDR3aa: CASSQVPLLRGHAGGYTF

abundance: many
j_gene: TRBJ2-1
d_gene: TRBD2
v_gene: TRBV5-6
CDR3nt: TGTGCCAGCAGCTTGGATAGTAGCGGGAACCAGCAGTTCTTC
CDR3aa: CASSLDSSGNQQFF

abundance: few
j_gene: TRBJ2-1
d_gene: .
v_gene: TRBV30
CDR3nt: TGTGCCTGGAGGACAGGACCCTTGACCTACAATGAGCAGTTCTTC
CDR3aa: CAWRTGPLTYNEQFF

abundance: .
j_gene: TRBJ2-4
d_gene: .
v_gene: TRBV7-6
CDR3nt: TGTGCCAGCAGTTCAGCCAAAAACATTCAGTACTTC
CDR3aa: CASSSAKNIQYF

abundance: .
j_gene: TRBJ2-5
d_gene: TRBD1
v_gene: TRBV6-2/TRBV6-3
CDR3nt: TGTGCCAGCAGTTTCGGACAGGTAGAGACCCAGTACTTC
CDR3aa: CASSFGQVETQYF

abundance: few
j_gene: TRBJ2-3
d_gene: TRBD2
v_gene: TRBV6-5
CDR3nt: TGTGCCAGCAGTTACGGGGTGGCGGGGGGTAATACGCAGTATTTT
CDR3aa: CASSYGVAGGNTQYF

abundance: many
j_gene: TRBJ2-3
d_gene: .
v_gene: TRBV12-3/TRBV12-4
CDR3nt: TGTGCCAGCAGAATAACCCTTAGCACAGATACGCAGTATTTT
CDR3aa: CASRITLSTDTQYF

abundance: few
j_gene: TRBJ1-6
d_gene: TRBD1
v_gene: TRBV7-2
CDR3nt: TGTGCCAGCAGCTTAGCGAGGGCTTCAGGACAGGGCCCAAATTCACCCCTCCACTTT
CDR3aa: CASSLARASGQGPNSPLHF

abundance: many
j_gene: TRBJ2-3
d_gene: TRBD2
v_gene: TRBV6-6
CDR3nt: TGTGCCAGCAGCCAATTCAGCGGGGGGCTAGATACGCAGTATTTT
CDR3aa: CASSQFSGGLDTQYF

abundance: .
j_gene: TRBJ1-5
d_gene: TRBD1
v_gene: TRBV6-5
CDR3nt: TGTGCCAGCAGAAGGGACAGGAACAATCAGCCCCAGCATTTT
CDR3aa: CASRRDRNNQPQHF

abundance: many
j_gene: TRBJ2-5
d_gene: .
v_gene: TRBV12-3/TRBV12-4
CDR3nt: TGTGCCAGCAGTTTATTGGGGAGGGAGACCCAGTACTTC
CDR3aa: CASSLLGRETQYF

abundance: .
j_gene: TRBJ2-1
d_gene: .
v_gene: TRBV5-1
CDR3nt: TGCGCCAGCTCGGCCTCCCTAGAAGGCAATGAGCAGTTCTTC
CDR3aa: CASSASLEGNEQFF